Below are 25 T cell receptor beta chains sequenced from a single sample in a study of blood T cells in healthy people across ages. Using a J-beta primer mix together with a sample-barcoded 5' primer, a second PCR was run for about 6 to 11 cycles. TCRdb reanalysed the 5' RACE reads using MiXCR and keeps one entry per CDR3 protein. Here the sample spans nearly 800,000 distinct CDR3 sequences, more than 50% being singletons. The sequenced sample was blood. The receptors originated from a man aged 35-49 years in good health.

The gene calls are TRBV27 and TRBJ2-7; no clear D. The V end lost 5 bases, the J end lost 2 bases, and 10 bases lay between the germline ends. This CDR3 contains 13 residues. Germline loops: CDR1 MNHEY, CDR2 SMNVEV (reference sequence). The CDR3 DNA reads TGTGCCAGCAGTCCCCCTAACACCTACGAGCAGTACTTC. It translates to CASSPPNTYEQYF.

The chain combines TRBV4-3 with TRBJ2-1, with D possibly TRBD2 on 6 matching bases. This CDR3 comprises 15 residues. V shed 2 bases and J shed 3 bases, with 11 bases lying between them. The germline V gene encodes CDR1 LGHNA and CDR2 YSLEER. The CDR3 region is CASSQREQGYNEQFF. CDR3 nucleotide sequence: TGCGCCAGCAGCCAACGGGAGCAGGGCTACAATGAGCAGTTCTTC.

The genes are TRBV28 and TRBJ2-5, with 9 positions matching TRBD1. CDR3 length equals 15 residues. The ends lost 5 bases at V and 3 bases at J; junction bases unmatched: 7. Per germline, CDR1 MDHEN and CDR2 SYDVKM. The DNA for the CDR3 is TGTGCCAGCAGTGCAGGGACAGGGTGGGAAGAGACCCAGTACTTC. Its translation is CASSAGTGWEETQYF.

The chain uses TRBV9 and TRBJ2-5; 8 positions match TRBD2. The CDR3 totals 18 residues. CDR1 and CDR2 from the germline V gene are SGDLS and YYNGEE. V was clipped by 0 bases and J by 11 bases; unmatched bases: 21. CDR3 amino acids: CASSVAGGGLPPGNEQYF. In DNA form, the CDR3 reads TGTGCCAGCAGCGTAGCGGGGGGGGGACTACCTCCCGGCAATGAGCAGTACTTC.

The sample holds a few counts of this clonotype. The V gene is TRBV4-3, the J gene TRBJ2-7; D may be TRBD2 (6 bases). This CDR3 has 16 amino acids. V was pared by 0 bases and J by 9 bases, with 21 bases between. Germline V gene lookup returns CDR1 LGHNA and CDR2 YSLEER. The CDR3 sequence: CASSQDGRTFPSRQYF. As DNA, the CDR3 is TGCGCCAGCAGCCAAGATGGGAGGACTTTCCCTTCGAGGCAGTACTTC.

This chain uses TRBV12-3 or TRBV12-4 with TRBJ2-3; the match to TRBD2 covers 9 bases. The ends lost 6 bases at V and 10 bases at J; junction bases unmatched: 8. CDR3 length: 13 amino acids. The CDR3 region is CASSPGLAGSQYF. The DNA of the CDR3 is TGTGCCAGCAGCCCGGGACTAGCTGGGTCGCAGTATTTT.

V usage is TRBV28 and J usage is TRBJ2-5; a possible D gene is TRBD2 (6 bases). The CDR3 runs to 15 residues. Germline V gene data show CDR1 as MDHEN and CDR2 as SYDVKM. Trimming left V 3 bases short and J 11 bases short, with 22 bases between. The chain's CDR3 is CASSFRRRGSDEQYF. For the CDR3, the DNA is TGTGCCAGCAGTTTTAGGCGGAGGGGCTCGGATGAGCAGTACTTC.

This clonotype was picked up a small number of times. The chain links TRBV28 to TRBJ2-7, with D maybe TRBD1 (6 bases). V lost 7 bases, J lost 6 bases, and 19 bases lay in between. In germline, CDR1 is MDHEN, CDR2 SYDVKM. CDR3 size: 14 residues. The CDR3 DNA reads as TGTGCCAGCATTAAAAGGGGGTACGAGGGCGAGCAGTACTTC. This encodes CASIKRGYEGEQYF.

CDR3 nucleotide sequence: TGTGCCAGCAGCTTACGCCAAAGACAGGATAACTATGGCTACACCTTC. Translated, it gives CASSLRQRQDNYGYTF. The V call is TRBV7-6, the J call TRBJ1-2; D is possibly TRBD1 (6 bases). There are 16 residues in the CDR3. The germline V gene has CDR1 SGHVS and CDR2 FNYEAQ. V was pared by 2 bases and J by 1 base, with 14 bases between. The complete variable domain, with remaining parts taken from reference TRBV7-6 and TRBJ1-2, reads GAGVSQSPRYKVTKRGQDVALRCDPISGHVSLYWYRQALGQGPEFLTYFNYEAQQDKSGLPNDRFSAERPEGSISTLTIQRTEQRDSAMYRCASSLRQRQDNYGYTFGSGTRLTVV.

The CDR3: CASRRGNIDEQYF. The DNA for the CDR3 is TGTGCCAGCAGAAGGGGCAATATCGACGAGCAGTACTTC. This chain uses TRBV12-3 or TRBV12-4 with TRBJ2-7, with D perhaps matching TRBD1 (5 bases). The CDR3 loop spans 13 amino acids. V gave up 6 bases and J gave up 5 bases, with 14 bases separating them.

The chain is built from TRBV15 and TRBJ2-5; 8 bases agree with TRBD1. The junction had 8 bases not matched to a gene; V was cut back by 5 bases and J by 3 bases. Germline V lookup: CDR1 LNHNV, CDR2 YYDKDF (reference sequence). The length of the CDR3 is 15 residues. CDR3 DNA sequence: TGTGCCACCAGCCTGACAGGGGTTGGGAAAGAGACCCAGTACTTC. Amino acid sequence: CATSLTGVGKETQYF.

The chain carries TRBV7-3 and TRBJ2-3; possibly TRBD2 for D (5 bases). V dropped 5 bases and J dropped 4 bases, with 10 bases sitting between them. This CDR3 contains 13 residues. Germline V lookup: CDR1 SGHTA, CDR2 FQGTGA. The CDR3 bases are TGTGCCAGCAGCGCCGTGGGAGCAGATACGCAGTATTTT. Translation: CASSAVGADTQYF.

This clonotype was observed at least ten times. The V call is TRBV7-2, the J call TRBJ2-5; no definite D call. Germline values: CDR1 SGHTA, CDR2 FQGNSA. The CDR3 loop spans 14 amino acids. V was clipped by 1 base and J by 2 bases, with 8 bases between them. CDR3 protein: CASSLGIVQETQYF. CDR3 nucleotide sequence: TGTGCCAGCAGCTTAGGAATAGTTCAAGAGACCCAGTACTTC. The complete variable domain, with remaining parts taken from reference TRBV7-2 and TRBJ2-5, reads GAGVSQSPSNKVTEKGKDVELRCDPISGHTALYWYRQSLGQGLEFLIYFQGNSAPDKSGLPSDRFSAERTGGSVSTLTIQRTQQEDSAVYLCASSLGIVQETQYFGPGTRLLVL.

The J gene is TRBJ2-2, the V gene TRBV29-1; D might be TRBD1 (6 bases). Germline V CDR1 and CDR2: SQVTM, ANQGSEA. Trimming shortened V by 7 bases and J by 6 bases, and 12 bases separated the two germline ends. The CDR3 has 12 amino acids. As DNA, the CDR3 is TGCAGCGCCGCCAGGGGTGCCGGGGAGCTGTTTTTT. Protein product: CSAARGAGELFF.

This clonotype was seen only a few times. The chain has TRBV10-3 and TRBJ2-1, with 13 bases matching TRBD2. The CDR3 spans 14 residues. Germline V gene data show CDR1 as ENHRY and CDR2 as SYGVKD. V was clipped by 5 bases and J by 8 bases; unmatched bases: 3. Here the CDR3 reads CAISTSGGADEQFF. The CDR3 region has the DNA TGTGCCATCAGTACTAGCGGGGGGGCCGATGAGCAGTTCTTC.

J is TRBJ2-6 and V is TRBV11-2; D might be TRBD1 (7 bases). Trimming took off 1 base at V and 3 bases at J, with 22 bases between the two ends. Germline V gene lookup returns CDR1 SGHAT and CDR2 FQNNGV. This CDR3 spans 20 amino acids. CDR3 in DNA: TGTGCCAGCAGCTTAGGGGGGGTACAGGGGCCGTTGAGTGGGGCCAACGTCCTGACTTTC. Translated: CASSLGGVQGPLSGANVLTF.

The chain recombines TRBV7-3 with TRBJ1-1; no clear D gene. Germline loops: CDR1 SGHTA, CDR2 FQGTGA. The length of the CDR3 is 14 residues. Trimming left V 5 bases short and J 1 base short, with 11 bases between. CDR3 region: CASSQRSGNTEAFF. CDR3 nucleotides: TGTGCCAGCAGCCAAAGGTCGGGGAACACTGAAGCTTTCTTT.

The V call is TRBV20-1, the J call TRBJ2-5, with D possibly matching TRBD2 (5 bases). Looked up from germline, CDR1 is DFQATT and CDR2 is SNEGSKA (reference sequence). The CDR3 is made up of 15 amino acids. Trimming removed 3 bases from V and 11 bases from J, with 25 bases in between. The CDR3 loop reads CSARDRTRKAWEQYF. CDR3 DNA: TGCAGTGCTAGGGACCGGACCCGGAAGGCCTGGGAGCAGTACTTC.

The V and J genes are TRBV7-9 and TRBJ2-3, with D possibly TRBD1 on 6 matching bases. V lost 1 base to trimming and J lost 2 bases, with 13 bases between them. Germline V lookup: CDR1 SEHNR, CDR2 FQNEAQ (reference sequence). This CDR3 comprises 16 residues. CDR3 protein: CASSLVQGSSTDTQYF. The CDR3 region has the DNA TGTGCCAGCAGCTTAGTACAGGGATCTTCCACAGATACGCAGTATTTT.

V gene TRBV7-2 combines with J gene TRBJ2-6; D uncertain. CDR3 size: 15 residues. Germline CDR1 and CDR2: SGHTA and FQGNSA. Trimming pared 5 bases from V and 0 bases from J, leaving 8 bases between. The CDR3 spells CASSKASSGANVLTF. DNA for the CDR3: TGTGCCAGCAGCAAAGCTAGCTCTGGGGCCAACGTCCTGACTTTC.

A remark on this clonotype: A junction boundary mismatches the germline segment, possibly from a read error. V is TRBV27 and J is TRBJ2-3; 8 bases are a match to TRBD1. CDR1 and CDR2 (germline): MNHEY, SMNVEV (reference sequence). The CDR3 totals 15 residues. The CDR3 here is CAGSLRDRSTDTQYF. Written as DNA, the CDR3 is TGTGCCGGCAGTTTGAGGGACAGGAGCACAGATACGCAGTATTTT.

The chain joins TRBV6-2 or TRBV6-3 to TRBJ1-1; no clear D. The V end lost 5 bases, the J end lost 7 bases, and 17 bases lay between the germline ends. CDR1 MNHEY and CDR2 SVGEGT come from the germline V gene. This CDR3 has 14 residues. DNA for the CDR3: TGTGCCAGCAGTATCCGAAGCGGAGGGAATGAAGCTTTCTTT. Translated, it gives CASSIRSGGNEAFF.

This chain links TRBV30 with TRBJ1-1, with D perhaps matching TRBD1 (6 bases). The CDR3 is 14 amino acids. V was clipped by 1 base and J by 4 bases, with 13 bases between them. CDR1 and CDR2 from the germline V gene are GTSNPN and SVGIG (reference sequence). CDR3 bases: TGTGCCTGGAGTGGGGACACGGGGGCCACTGAAGCTTTCTTT. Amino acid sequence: CAWSGDTGATEAFF.

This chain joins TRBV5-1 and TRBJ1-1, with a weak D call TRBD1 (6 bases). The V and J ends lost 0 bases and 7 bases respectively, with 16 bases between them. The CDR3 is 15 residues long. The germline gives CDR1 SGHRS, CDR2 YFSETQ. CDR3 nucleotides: TGCGCCAGCAGCTTGGTGGGAGACGGGACAAATGAAGCTTTCTTT. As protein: CASSLVGDGTNEAFF.

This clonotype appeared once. The CDR3 loop reads CASTRASGRAPNEQFF. CDR3 nucleotides: TGTGCCAGCACCCGAGCTAGCGGGAGGGCCCCCAATGAGCAGTTCTTC. J is TRBJ2-1 and V is TRBV12-3 or TRBV12-4; 12 positions match TRBD2. The CDR3 length is 16 residues. Trimming removed 7 bases from V and 6 bases from J; junction bases left unmatched: 10.